Sequencing of this T cell receptor (beta chain) was carried out in a study of T cell repertoires in cytomegalovirus infection. TCRdb itself ran the reads through MiXCR, one entry per CDR3 protein. The data hold hundreds of thousands of distinct CDR3 sequences, with about 39% observed a single time. Study-wide findings and caveats: Dominating the ex vivo response were HLA-C-restricted CMV-specific TCR beta clonotypes. CMV carriers with the relevant HLA were identified by cumulative public TCR beta family frequency.

CDR1 LNHDA and CDR2 SQIVND come from the germline V gene (reference sequence). V was trimmed by 6 bases and J by 6 bases, leaving 18 bases between them. The CDR3 loop spans 14 amino acids. About this clonotype: Its antigen is unknown.

Sequenced here: cultured PBMCs, sampled from culture after CMV antigen stimulation. The origin of this receptor is a human donor in good health (CMV status not recorded). Some clones in this sample may be carry-over from other donors' samples. The rearrangement links TRBV19 to TRBJ2-7; D remains ambiguous. CDR3: CASSPVWGSIEQYF. The CDR3 DNA is TGTGCCAGTAGCCCGGTTTGGGGTTCGATCGAGCAGTACTTC.